The clone carrying this T cell receptor (beta chain) is called medium-sized (0.01 to 0.1%) based on its frequency. With exhausted-like traits, TPEX cells were early memory CD8+ T cells that were CCR7+ PD-1+ TIGIT+. Negative magnetic separation enriched total CD8+ T cells. This entry is derived from a study of human CD8 memory T cell subsets. CDR1 is SGHTA, CDR2 FQGNSA, per germline. CDR3 size: 16 residues. UMI-labeled 5' RACE was used, and it produced the TCR beta libraries. TCRdb reprocessed the 5' RACE reads and stores each CDR3 protein as one record, lacking DNA. There are 9,500 to 12,000 distinct CDR3 sequences in the sample, with about 20% held by the top ten.

V and J are TRBV7-2 and TRBJ1-2. Sequencing used CD8+ T cells from PBMCs. This sequence originates from a human donor in good health. CDR3 in amino acids: CASSLANLQRVYGYTF.